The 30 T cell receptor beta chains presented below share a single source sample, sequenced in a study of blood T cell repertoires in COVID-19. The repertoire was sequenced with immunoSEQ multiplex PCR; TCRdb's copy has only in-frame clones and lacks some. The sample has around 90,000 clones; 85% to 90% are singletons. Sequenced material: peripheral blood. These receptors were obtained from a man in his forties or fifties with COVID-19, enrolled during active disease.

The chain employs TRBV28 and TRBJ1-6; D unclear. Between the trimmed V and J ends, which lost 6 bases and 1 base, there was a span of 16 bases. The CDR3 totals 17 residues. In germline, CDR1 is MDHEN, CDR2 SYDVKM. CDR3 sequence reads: CASSSIGRGSYNSPLHF. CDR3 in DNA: TGTGCCAGCAGCTCCATCGGACGGGGATCCTATAATTCACCCCTCCACTTT.

The CDR3, as DNA: TGTGCCACCGCGGGACGGCAGGGATCCTTCTATGAACTGTTTTTT. Amino acid sequence: CATAGRQGSFYELFF. The chain employs TRBV19 and TRBJ1-4, with D perhaps TRBD1 (5 bases). Trimming removed 10 bases from V and 12 bases from J, with 27 bases in between. There are 15 residues in the CDR3. CDR1 is LNHDA and CDR2 is SQIVND in the germline V gene (reference sequence). Filled out from reference TRBV19 and TRBJ1-4, the complete variable domain reads DGGITQSPKYLFRKEGQNVTLSCEQNLNHDAMYWYRQDPGQGLRLIYYSQIVNDFQKGDIAEGYSVSREKKESFPLTVTSAQKNPTAFYLCATAGRQGSFYELFFGSGTQLSVL.

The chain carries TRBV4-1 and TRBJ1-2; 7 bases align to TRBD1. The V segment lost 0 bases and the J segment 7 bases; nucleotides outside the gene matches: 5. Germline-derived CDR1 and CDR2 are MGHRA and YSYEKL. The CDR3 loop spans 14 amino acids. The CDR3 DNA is TGCGCCAGCAGCCAAGACTCCGGGACAGTTGGCTACACCTTC. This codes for CASSQDSGTVGYTF.

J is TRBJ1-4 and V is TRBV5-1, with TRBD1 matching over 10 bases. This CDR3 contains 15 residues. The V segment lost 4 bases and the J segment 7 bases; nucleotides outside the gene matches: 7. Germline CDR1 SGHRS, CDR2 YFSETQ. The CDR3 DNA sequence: TGCGCCAGCAGCGGAGGACAGGGGGAATCTGAAAAACTGTTTTTT. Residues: CASSGGQGESEKLFF.

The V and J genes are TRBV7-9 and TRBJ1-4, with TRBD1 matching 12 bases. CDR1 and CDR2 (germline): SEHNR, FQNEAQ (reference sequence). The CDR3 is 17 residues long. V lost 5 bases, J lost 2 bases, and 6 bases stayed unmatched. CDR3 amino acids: CASSRGTGGPTNEKLFF. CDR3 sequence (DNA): TGTGCCAGCAGCCGAGGGACAGGGGGCCCGACTAATGAAAAACTGTTTTTT.

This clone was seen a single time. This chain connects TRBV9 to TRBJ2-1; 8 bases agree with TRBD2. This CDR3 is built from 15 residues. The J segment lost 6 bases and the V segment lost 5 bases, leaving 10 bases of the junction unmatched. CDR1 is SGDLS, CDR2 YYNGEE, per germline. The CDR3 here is CASSPGAGGINEQFF. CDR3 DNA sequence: TGTGCCAGCAGTCCTGGGGCGGGGGGCATCAATGAGCAGTTCTTC.

DNA of the CDR3: TGTGCCAGCAGCTTGGGGACTACAAGATTGAGCAATCAGCCCCAGCATTTT. Its protein is CASSLGTTRLSNQPQHF. V is TRBV7-2 and J is TRBJ1-5; weak D call: TRBD1 (5 bases). Trimming shortened V by 3 bases and J by 1 base, and 16 bases separated the two germline ends. Germline V gene data show CDR1 as SGHTA and CDR2 as FQGNSA. This CDR3 is built from 17 residues.

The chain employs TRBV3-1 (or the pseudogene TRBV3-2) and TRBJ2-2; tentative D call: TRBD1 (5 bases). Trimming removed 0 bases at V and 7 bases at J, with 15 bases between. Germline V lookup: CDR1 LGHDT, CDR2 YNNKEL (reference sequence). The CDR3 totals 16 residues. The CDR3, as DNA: TGTGCCAGCAGCCAAGATTACTACAGGTATAACGGGGAGCTGTTTTTT. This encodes CASSQDYYRYNGELFF.

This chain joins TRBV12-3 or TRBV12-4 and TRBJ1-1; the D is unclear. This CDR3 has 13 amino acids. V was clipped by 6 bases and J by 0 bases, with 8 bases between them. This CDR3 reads CASRAPLNTEAFF. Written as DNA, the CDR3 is TGTGCCAGCAGGGCCCCTTTGAACACTGAAGCTTTCTTT.

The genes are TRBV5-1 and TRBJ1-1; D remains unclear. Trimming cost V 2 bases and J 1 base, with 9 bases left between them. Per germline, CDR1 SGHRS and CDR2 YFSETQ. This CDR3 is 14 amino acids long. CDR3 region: CASSFANPNTEAFF. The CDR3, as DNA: TGCGCCAGCAGCTTCGCGAACCCGAACACTGAAGCTTTCTTT.

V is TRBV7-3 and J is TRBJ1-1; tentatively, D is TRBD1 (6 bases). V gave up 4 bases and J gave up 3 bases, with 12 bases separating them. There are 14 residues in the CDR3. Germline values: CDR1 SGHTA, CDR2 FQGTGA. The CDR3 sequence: CASSSQGRHTEAFF. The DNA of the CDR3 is TGTGCCAGCAGCTCTCAGGGGCGACACACTGAAGCTTTCTTT.

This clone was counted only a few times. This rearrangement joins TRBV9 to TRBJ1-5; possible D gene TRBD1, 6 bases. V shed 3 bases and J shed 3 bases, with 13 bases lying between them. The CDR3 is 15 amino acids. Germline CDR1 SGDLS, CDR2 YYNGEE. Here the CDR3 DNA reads TGTGCCAGCAGCGCCGCAGGGGCCCTCAATCAGCCCCAGCATTTT. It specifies CASSAAGALNQPQHF.

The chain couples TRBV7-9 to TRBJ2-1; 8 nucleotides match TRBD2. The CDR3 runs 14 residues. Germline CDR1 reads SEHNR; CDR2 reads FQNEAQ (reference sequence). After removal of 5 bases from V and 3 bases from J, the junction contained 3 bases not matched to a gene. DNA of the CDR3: TGTGCCAGCAGCGTCAGCGGGGGCTACAATGAGCAGTTCTTC. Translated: CASSVSGGYNEQFF.

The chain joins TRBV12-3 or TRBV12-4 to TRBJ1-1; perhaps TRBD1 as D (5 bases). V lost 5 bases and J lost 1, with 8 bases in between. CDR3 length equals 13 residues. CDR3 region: CASSLGPNTEAFF. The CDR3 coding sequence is TGTGCCAGCAGTCTGGGGCCGAACACTGAAGCTTTCTTT.

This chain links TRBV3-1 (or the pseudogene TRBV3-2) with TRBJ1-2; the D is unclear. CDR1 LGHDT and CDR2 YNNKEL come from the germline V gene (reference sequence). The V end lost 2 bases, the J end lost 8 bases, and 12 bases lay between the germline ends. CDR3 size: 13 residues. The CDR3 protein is CASSQLRPAGYTF. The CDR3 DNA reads TGTGCCAGCAGCCAATTGAGGCCGGCGGGCTACACCTTC.

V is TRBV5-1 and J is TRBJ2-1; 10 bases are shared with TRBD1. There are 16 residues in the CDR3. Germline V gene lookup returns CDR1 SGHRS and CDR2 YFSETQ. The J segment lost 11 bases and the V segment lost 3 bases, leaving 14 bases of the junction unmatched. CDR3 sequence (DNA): TGCGCCAGCAGCTATGGGTGGGGACAGGGGCCGTCCCAGCAGTTCTTC. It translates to CASSYGWGQGPSQQFF.

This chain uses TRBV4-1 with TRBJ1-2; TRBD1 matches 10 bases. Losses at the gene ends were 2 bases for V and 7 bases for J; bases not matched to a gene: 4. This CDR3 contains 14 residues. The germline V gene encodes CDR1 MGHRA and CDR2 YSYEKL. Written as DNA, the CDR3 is TGCGCCAGCAGCCAAAGGGACAGGGGCTCTGGCTACACCTTC. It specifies CASSQRDRGSGYTF.

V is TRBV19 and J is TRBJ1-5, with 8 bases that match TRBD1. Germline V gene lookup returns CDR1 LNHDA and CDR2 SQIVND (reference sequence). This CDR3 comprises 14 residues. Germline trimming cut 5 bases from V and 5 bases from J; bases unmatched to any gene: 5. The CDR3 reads CASSSRGRYQPQHF. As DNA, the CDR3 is TGTGCCAGTAGTTCCAGGGGGCGTTATCAGCCCCAGCATTTT.

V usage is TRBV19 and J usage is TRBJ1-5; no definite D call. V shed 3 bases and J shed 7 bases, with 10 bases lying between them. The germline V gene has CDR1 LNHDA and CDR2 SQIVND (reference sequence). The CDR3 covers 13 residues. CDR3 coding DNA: TGTGCCAGTAGTATGGAACTCGGGCAGCCCCAGCATTTT. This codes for CASSMELGQPQHF.

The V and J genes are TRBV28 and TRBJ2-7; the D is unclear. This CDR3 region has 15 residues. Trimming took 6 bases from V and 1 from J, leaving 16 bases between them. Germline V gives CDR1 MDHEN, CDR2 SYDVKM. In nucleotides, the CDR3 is TGTGCCAGCAGCTCCAACAACAGCCCTTCCTACGAGCAGTACTTC. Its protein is CASSSNNSPSYEQYF. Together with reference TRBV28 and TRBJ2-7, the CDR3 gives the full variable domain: DVKVTQSSRYLVKRTGEKVFLECVQDMDHENMFWYRQDPGLGLRLIYFSYDVKMKEKGDIPEGYSVSREKKERFSLILESASTNQTSMYLCASSSNNSPSYEQYFGPGTRLTVT.

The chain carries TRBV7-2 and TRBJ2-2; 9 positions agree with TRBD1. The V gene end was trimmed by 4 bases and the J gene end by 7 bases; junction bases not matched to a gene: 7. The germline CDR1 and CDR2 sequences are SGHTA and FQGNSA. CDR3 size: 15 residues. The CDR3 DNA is TGTGCCAGCAGCTCCAAGACAGGGGGGAACGGGGAGCTGTTTTTT. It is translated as CASSSKTGGNGELFF.

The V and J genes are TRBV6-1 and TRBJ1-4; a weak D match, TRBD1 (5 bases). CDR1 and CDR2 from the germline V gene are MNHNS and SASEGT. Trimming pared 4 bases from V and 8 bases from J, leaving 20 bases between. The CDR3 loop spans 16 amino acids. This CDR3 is CASSVRNRPLGEKLFF. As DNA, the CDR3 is TGTGCCAGCAGTGTCCGCAACAGGCCCCTGGGGGAAAAACTGTTTTTT.

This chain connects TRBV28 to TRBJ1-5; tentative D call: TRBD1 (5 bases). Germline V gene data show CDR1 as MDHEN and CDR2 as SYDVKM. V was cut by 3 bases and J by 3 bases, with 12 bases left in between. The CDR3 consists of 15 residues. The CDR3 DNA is TGTGCCAGCAGTTTTAACGGGGGGAACAATCAGCCCCAGCATTTT. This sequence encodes CASSFNGGNNQPQHF.

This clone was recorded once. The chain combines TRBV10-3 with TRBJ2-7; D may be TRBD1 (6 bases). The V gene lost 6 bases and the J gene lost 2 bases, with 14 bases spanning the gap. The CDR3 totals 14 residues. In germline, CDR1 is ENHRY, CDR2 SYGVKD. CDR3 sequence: CAIRGAGDAYEQYF. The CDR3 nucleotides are TGTGCCATCAGGGGGGCAGGGGACGCCTACGAGCAGTACTTC.

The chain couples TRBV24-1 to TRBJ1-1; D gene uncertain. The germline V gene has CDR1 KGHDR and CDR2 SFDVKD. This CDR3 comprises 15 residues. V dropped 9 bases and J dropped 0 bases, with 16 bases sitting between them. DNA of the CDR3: TGTGCCACCCAGAGAGGGCGAGGCATGAACACTGAAGCTTTCTTT. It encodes CATQRGRGMNTEAFF.

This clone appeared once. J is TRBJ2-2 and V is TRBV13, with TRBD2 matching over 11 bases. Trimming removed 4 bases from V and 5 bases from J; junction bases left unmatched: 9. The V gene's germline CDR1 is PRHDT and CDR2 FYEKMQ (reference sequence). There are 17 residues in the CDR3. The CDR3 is CASSSRRLAGTTGELFF. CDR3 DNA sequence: TGTGCCAGCAGCTCCCGACGACTAGCGGGGACTACCGGGGAGCTGTTTTTT.

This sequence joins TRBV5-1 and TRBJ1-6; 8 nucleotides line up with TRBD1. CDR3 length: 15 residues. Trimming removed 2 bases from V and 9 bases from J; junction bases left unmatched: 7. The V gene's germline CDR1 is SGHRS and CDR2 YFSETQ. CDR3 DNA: TGCGCCAGCAGCTTTGGAGGACAGGGAAGTTCACCCCTCCACTTT. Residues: CASSFGGQGSSPLHF.

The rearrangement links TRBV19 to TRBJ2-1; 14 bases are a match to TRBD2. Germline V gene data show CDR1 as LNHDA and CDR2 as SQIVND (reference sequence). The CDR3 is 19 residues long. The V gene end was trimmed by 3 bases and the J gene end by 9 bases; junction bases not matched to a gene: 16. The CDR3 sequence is CASSIFSRTSGGHVVEQFF. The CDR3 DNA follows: TGTGCCAGTAGTATTTTTTCAAGGACTAGCGGGGGGCACGTCGTTGAGCAGTTCTTC.

CDR3 in amino acids: CASSFTGGAGELFF. The CDR3 DNA is TGCGCCAGCAGCTTTACCGGGGGGGCCGGGGAGCTGTTTTTT. The chain uses TRBV5-1 and TRBJ2-2; the match to TRBD2 covers 8 bases. Germline V gene lookup returns CDR1 SGHRS and CDR2 YFSETQ. V lost 2 bases and J lost 6; bases outside the gene matches: 3. CDR3 size: 14 residues.

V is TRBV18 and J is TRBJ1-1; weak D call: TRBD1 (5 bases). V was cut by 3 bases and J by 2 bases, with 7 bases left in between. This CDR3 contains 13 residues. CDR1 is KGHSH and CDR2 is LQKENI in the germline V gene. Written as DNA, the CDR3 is TGTGCCAGCTCACCCGGACAAAACACTGAAGCTTTCTTT. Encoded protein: CASSPGQNTEAFF. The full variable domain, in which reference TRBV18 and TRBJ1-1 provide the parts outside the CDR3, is NAGVMQNPRHLVRRRGQEARLRCSPMKGHSHVYWYRQLPEEGLKFMVYLQKENIIDESGMPKERFSAEFPKEGPSILRIQQVVRGDSAAYFCASSPGQNTEAFFGQGTRLTVV.